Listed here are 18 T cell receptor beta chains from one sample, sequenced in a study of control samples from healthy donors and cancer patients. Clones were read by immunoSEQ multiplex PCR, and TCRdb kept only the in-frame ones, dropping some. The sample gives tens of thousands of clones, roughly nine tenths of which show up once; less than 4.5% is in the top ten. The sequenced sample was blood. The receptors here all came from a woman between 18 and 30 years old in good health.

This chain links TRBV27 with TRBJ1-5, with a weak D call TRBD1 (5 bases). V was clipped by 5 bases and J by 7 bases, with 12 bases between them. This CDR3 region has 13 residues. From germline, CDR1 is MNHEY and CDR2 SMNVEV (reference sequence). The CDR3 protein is CASSLGVGQPQHF. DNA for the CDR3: TGTGCCAGCAGTCTAGGGGTCGGACAGCCCCAGCATTTT.

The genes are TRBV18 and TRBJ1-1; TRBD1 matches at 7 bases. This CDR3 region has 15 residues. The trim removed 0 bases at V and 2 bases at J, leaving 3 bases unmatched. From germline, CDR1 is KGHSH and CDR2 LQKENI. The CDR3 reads CASSPPGQRNTEAFF. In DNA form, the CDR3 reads TGTGCCAGCTCACCACCGGGACAGAGAAACACTGAAGCTTTCTTT.

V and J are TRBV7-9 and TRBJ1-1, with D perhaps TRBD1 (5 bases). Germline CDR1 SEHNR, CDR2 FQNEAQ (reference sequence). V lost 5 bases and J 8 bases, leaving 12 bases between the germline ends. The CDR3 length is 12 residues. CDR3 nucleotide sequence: TGTGCCAGCAGCCAGCCCCAGGGAGAAGCTTTCTTT. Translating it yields CASSQPQGEAFF.

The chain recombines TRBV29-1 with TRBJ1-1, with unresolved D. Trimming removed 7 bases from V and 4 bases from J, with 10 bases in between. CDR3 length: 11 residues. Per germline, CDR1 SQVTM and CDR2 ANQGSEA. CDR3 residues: CSAIVVTEAFF. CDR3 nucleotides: TGCAGCGCTATCGTGGTCACTGAAGCTTTCTTT.

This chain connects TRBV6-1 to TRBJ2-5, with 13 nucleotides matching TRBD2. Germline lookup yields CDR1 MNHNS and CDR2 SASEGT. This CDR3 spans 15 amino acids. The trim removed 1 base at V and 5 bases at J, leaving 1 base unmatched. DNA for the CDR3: TGTGCCAGCAGTGAAGAGACTAGCGGGGGGGAGACCCAGTACTTC. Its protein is CASSEETSGGETQYF.

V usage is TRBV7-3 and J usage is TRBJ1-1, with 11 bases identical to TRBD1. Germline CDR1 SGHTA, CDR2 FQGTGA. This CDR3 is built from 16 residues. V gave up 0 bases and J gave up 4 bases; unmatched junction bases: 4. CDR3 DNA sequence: TGTGCCAGCAGCTTAACCCCGGGACAGGGGGGCACTGAAGCTTTCTTT. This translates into CASSLTPGQGGTEAFF.

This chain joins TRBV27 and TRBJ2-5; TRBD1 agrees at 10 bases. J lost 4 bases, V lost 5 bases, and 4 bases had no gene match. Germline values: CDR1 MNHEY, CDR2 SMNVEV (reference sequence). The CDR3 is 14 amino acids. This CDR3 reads CASSIGTGVETQYF. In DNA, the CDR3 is TGTGCCAGCAGTATTGGGACAGGGGTAGAGACCCAGTACTTC.

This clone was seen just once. DNA of the CDR3: TGTGCTAGTGGTTTGGACCCGGGGGTATCAGATACGCAGTATTTT. This translates into CASGLDPGVSDTQYF. The genes are TRBV12-5 and TRBJ2-3; D may be TRBD2 (6 bases). Germline V gives CDR1 LGHNT, CDR2 FRNRAP. V was trimmed by 1 base and J by 4 bases, leaving 12 bases between them. The CDR3 contains 15 residues.

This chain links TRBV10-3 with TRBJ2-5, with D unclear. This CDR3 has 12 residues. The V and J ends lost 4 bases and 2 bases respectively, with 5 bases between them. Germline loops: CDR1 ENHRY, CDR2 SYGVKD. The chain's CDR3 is CAISGPQETQYF. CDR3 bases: TGTGCCATCAGTGGACCTCAAGAGACCCAGTACTTC.

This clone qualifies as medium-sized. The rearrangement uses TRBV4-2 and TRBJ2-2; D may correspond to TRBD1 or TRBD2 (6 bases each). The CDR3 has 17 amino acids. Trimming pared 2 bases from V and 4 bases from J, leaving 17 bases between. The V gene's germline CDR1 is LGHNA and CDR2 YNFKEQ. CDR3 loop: CASSQPLGGPGTGELFF. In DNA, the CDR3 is TGTGCCAGCAGCCAACCCCTAGGGGGGCCGGGCACCGGGGAGCTGTTTTTT.

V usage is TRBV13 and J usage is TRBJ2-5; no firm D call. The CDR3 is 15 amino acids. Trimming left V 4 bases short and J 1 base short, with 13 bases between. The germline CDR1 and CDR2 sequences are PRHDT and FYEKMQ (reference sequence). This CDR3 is CASSSRPGPQETQYF. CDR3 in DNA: TGTGCCAGCAGCTCGCGCCCCGGGCCCCAAGAGACCCAGTACTTC.

CDR3 sequence reads: CASATLATAGPMGETQYF. The CDR3 nucleotides are TGTGCCAGCGCTACCCTAGCAACCGCGGGCCCCATGGGGGAGACCCAGTACTTC. This rearrangement joins TRBV2 to TRBJ2-5, with D possibly TRBD2 on 5 matching bases. The ends were cut back, 8 bases at V and 5 bases at J, with 30 bases in the middle. The germline V gene encodes CDR1 SNHLY and CDR2 FYNNEI. CDR3 length: 18 amino acids.

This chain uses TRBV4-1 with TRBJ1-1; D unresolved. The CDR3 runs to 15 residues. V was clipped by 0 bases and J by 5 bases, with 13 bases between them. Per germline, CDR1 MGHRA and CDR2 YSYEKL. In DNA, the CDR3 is TGCGCCAGCAGCCAAGATGGGGAGGGTTCGACTGAAGCTTTCTTT. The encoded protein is CASSQDGEGSTEAFF.

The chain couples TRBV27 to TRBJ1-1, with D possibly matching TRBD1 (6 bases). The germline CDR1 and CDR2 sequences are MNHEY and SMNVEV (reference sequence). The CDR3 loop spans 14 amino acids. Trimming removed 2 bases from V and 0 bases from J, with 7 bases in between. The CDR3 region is CASSLDRLNTEAFF. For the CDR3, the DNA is TGTGCCAGCAGTTTAGACAGGTTGAACACTGAAGCTTTCTTT.

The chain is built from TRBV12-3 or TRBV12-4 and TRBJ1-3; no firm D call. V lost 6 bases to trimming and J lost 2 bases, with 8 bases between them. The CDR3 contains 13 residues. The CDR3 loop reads CASSKNPGNTIYF. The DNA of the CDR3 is TGTGCCAGCAGCAAGAATCCTGGAAACACCATATATTTT.

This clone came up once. This CDR3 is CASSLAKRGAYEAFF. The CDR3 nucleotides read TGTGCCAGCAGCTTGGCCAAGCGGGGGGCGTATGAAGCTTTCTTT. The chain employs TRBV5-8 and TRBJ1-1, with D tentatively TRBD1 (6 bases). This CDR3 region has 15 residues. Looked up from germline, CDR1 is SGHTS and CDR2 is YDEGEE. The germline V and J ends were trimmed by 0 bases and 7 bases, with 16 bases remaining between them. The whole variable domain, filled in from reference TRBV5-8 and TRBJ1-1, reads EAGVTQSPTHLIKTRGQQATLRCSPISGHTSVYWYQQALGLGLQFLLWYDEGEERNRGNFPPRFSGRQFPNYSSELNVNALELEDSALYLCASSLAKRGAYEAFFGQGTRLTVV.

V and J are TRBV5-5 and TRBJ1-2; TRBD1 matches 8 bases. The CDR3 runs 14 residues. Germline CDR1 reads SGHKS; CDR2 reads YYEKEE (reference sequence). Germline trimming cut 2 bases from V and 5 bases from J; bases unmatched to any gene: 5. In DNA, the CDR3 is TGTGCCAGCAGCTTAGGACAGGGCGTTTATGGCTACACCTTC. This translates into CASSLGQGVYGYTF.

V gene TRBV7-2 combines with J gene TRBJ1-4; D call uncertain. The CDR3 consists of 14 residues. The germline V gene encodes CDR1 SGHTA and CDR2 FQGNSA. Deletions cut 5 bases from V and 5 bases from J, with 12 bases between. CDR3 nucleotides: TGTGCCAGCAGCCGGCCAGGAGGGAATGAAAAACTGTTTTTT. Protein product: CASSRPGGNEKLFF.